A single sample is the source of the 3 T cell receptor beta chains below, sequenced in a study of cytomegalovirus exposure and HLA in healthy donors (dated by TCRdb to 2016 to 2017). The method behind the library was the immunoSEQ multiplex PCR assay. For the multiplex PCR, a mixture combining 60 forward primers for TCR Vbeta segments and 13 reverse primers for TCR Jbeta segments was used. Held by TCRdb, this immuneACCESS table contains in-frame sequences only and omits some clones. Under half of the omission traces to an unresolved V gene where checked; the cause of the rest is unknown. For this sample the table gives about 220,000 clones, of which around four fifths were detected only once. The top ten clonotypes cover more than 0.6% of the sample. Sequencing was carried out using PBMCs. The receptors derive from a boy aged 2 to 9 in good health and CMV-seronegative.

This CDR3 is CASRLAQATNEKLFF. As DNA, the CDR3 is TGTGCCAGCAGACTAGCACAGGCAACTAATGAAAAACTGTTTTTT. The rearrangement joins TRBV6-5 to TRBJ1-4, with a tentative D call TRBD1 (5 bases). V dropped 6 bases and J dropped 0 bases, with 11 bases sitting between them. Germline loops: CDR1 MNHEY, CDR2 SVGAGI. The CDR3 consists of 15 residues.

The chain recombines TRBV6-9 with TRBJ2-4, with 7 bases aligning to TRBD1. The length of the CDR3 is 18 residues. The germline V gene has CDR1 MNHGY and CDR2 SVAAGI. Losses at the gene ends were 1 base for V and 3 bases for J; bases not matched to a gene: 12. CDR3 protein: CASSYFIDRVRSKNIQYF. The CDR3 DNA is TGTGCCAGCAGTTATTTTATCGACAGGGTCCGTAGCAAAAACATTCAGTACTTC.

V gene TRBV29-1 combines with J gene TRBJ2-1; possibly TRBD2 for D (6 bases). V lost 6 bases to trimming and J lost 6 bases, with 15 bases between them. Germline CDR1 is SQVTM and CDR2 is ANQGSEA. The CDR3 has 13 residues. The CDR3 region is CSVSGSSVNEQFF. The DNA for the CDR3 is TGCAGCGTATCCGGGAGTTCGGTCAATGAGCAGTTCTTC.